This entry lists 21 T cell receptor beta chains sequenced from one sample in a study of cytomegalovirus exposure and HLA in healthy donors. Vbeta (60) and Jbeta (13) primers were used in the PCR. Assay: immunoSEQ multiplex PCR; the TCRdb copy retains only in-frame clones and omits some. The sample lists about 120,000 clones; around 72% were seen once. Sequenced: PBMCs. Receptors were obtained from a man aged 30 to 45 in good health and CMV-seronegative.

The chain carries TRBV5-1 and TRBJ2-5; no firm D call. Germline values: CDR1 SGHRS, CDR2 YFSETQ. V was pared by 0 bases and J by 4 bases, with 10 bases between. The CDR3 is 14 residues long. CDR3: CASSLVSGPETQYF. CDR3 coding DNA: TGCGCCAGCAGCTTGGTTTCGGGTCCAGAGACCCAGTACTTC.

This sequence joins TRBV6-5 and TRBJ1-1, with 9 positions matching TRBD1. In germline, CDR1 is MNHEY, CDR2 SVGAGI. V dropped 3 bases and J dropped 3; count of bases not matched to a gene: 2. CDR3 length: 14 amino acids. CDR3 protein: CASSYGTGHTEAFF. The CDR3 DNA reads as TGTGCCAGCAGTTATGGGACAGGGCACACTGAAGCTTTCTTT.

CDR3 loop: CSVESGQGGYTF. CDR3 in DNA: TGCAGCGTTGAATCGGGCCAGGGGGGCTACACCTTC. V gene TRBV29-1 combines with J gene TRBJ1-2, with a possible D match to TRBD1 (6 bases). V gave up 2 bases and J gave up 8 bases, with 12 bases separating them. This CDR3 has 12 residues. Germline assignment: CDR1 SQVTM and CDR2 ANQGSEA.

The chain employs TRBV19 and TRBJ1-2, with TRBD1 matching over 9 bases. The CDR3 spans 15 residues. Losses at the gene ends were 5 bases for V and 7 bases for J; bases not matched to a gene: 11. Germline V lookup: CDR1 LNHDA, CDR2 SQIVND (reference sequence). CDR3 sequence reads: CASSPGTGRVSGYTF. DNA of the CDR3: TGTGCCAGTAGTCCGGGGACAGGGCGAGTATCTGGCTACACCTTC.

J is TRBJ1-1 and V is TRBV19; maybe TRBD1 (5 bases). The CDR3 spans 13 residues. The V gene lost 9 bases and the J gene lost 8 bases, with 19 bases spanning the gap. Germline V lookup: CDR1 LNHDA, CDR2 SQIVND (reference sequence). The CDR3 region is CASTIRLGGEAFF. CDR3 nucleotide sequence: TGTGCCAGCACTATAAGGTTGGGGGGGGAAGCTTTCTTT.

The rearrangement links TRBV4-2 to TRBJ2-6; 7 bases agree with TRBD1. Germline lookup yields CDR1 LGHNA and CDR2 YNFKEQ. With 0 bases clipped from V and 1 base from J, the junction kept 6 bases outside the gene matches. The CDR3 covers 18 residues. The CDR3 protein is CASSQEGTEGSGANVLTF. CDR3 coding DNA: TGTGCCAGCAGCCAAGAAGGGACAGAAGGATCTGGGGCCAACGTCCTGACTTTC.

The chain recombines TRBV6-1 with TRBJ2-7; the match to TRBD1 covers 9 bases. This CDR3 comprises 14 residues. After removal of 6 bases from V and 3 bases from J, the junction contained 6 bases not matched to a gene. Germline-derived CDR1 and CDR2 are MNHNS and SASEGT. CDR3 coding DNA: TGTGCCAGCAGGGGGACAGGGTTGTTCTACGAGCAGTACTTC. This sequence encodes CASRGTGLFYEQYF.

The chain has TRBV4-1 and TRBJ2-1; D gene uncertain. This CDR3 has 15 amino acids. Germline lookup yields CDR1 MGHRA and CDR2 YSYEKL. Trimming stripped 1 base from V and 0 bases from J, with 7 bases between. CDR3: CASSQVDNSYNEQFF. The CDR3, as DNA: TGCGCCAGCAGCCAAGTTGACAACTCCTACAATGAGCAGTTCTTC.

V and J are TRBV19 and TRBJ2-5; 9 nucleotides align to TRBD2. This CDR3 contains 15 residues. Germline lookup yields CDR1 LNHDA and CDR2 SQIVND (reference sequence). V trimming: 6 bases; J trimming: 3 bases; junction bases outside the gene matches: 8. DNA of the CDR3: TGTGCCAGTAGCACCCAGCGGGGGGCGGAAGAGACCCAGTACTTC. As protein: CASSTQRGAEETQYF.

The rearrangement uses TRBV4-1 and TRBJ2-7, with D possibly being TRBD1 (6 bases). Germline lookup yields CDR1 MGHRA and CDR2 YSYEKL. V was clipped by 3 bases and J by 0 bases, with 12 bases between them. The CDR3 length is 15 residues. In nucleotides, the CDR3 is TGCGCCAGCAGCCAGGGGCAGGGGCCCTCCTACGAGCAGTACTTC. Its protein product is CASSQGQGPSYEQYF.

The chain couples TRBV28 to TRBJ2-3, with 9 bases that match TRBD2. Per the germline V gene, CDR1 is MDHEN and CDR2 is SYDVKM. The junction had 9 bases not matched to a gene; V was cut back by 3 bases and J by 8 bases. The CDR3 consists of 15 residues. CDR3 DNA: TGTGCCAGCAGTTTCGCGGCGGGGGGGGAGACTACGCAGTATTTT. Protein: CASSFAAGGETTQYF.

The chain has TRBV4-1 and TRBJ2-3; TRBD2 might be the D (5 bases). Germline V gene sequence: CDR1 MGHRA, CDR2 YSYEKL. This CDR3 is 15 amino acids long. Trimming shortened V by 3 bases and J by 2 bases, and 12 bases separated the two germline ends. DNA of the CDR3: TGCGCCAGCAGCCACGAGAGGGAGACCACAGATACGCAGTATTTT. Its protein product is CASSHERETTDTQYF.

The chain combines TRBV19 with TRBJ1-1; 8 bases agree with TRBD1. The CDR3 is 13 residues long. Germline lookup yields CDR1 LNHDA and CDR2 SQIVND (reference sequence). V was clipped by 5 bases and J by 7 bases; unmatched bases: 6. CDR3 bases: TGTGCCAGTAGTCGGACAGGGTCTCTTGAAGCTTTCTTT. It translates to CASSRTGSLEAFF.

The rearrangement joins TRBV27 to TRBJ2-5; 8 bases line up with TRBD1. This CDR3 comprises 16 residues. Losses at the gene ends were 3 bases for V and 2 bases for J; bases not matched to a gene: 8. From germline, CDR1 is MNHEY and CDR2 SMNVEV (reference sequence). The CDR3 is CASSFISTGGQETQYF. CDR3 sequence (DNA): TGTGCCAGCAGTTTTATAAGCACAGGGGGACAAGAGACCCAGTACTTC.

The rearrangement joins TRBV19 to TRBJ1-5; D is unresolved. Per the germline V gene, CDR1 is LNHDA and CDR2 is SQIVND (reference sequence). The CDR3 length is 14 residues. V was trimmed by 5 bases and J by 0 bases, leaving 8 bases between them. CDR3 loop: CASSRFNSNQPQHF. For the CDR3, the DNA is TGTGCCAGTAGTCGGTTTAATAGCAATCAGCCCCAGCATTTT.

This chain connects TRBV28 to TRBJ2-5; TRBD2 matches 15 bases. Germline lookup yields CDR1 MDHEN and CDR2 SYDVKM. V lost 6 bases to trimming and J lost 4 bases; unmatched junction nucleotides: 6. This CDR3 is 16 amino acids long. The CDR3, as DNA: TGTGCCAGCAGCCCCTGGACTAGCGGGGGGGCAGAGACCCAGTACTTC. Translated: CASSPWTSGGAETQYF.

This clone was observed a single time. The chain recombines TRBV5-5 with TRBJ1-1, with D possibly being TRBD1 (6 bases). V lost 7 bases to trimming and J lost 6 bases, with 10 bases between them. The CDR3 runs to 11 residues. Germline V gene lookup returns CDR1 SGHKS and CDR2 YYEKEE (reference sequence). The CDR3 region is CASGTGPEAFF. The CDR3 bases are TGTGCCAGCGGAACAGGGCCTGAAGCTTTCTTT.

This clone was detected only a few times. The chain recombines TRBV6-6 with TRBJ1-1; D call uncertain. This CDR3 spans 14 amino acids. Germline V gives CDR1 MNHNY, CDR2 SVGAGI (reference sequence). The ends were cut back, 1 base at V and 3 bases at J, with 9 bases in the middle. CDR3 sequence: CASSYLAEDTEAFF. The CDR3 DNA reads as TGTGCCAGCAGTTACTTGGCCGAGGACACTGAAGCTTTCTTT.

This clone was recorded once. The chain recombines TRBV6-1 with TRBJ2-2, with TRBD1 matching 8 bases. In germline, CDR1 is MNHNS, CDR2 SASEGT. J gave up 5 bases and V 8 bases, and 10 bases lay outside the gene matches. The CDR3 is 15 residues long. CDR3 amino acids: CASGAAGGATGELFF. For the CDR3, the DNA is TGTGCCAGCGGGGCGGCAGGGGGCGCGACCGGGGAGCTGTTTTTT.

The gene calls are TRBV7-8 and TRBJ2-7, with 8 positions matching TRBD1. The CDR3 spans 15 residues. Germline-derived CDR1 and CDR2 are SGHVS and FQNEAQ. The J segment lost 4 bases and the V segment lost 6 bases, leaving 11 bases of the junction unmatched. CDR3 protein: CASRALGQGEYEQYF. As DNA, the CDR3 is TGTGCCAGCAGAGCCCTTGGACAGGGTGAATACGAGCAGTACTTC.

This chain connects TRBV19 to TRBJ1-3; perhaps TRBD1 as D (6 bases). The length of the CDR3 is 13 residues. Germline V gene sequence: CDR1 LNHDA, CDR2 SQIVND (reference sequence). The ends were cut back, 5 bases at V and 3 bases at J, with 8 bases in the middle. The CDR3 sequence: CASSPTGGNTIYF. DNA of the CDR3: TGTGCCAGTAGTCCGACAGGTGGAAACACCATATATTTT.